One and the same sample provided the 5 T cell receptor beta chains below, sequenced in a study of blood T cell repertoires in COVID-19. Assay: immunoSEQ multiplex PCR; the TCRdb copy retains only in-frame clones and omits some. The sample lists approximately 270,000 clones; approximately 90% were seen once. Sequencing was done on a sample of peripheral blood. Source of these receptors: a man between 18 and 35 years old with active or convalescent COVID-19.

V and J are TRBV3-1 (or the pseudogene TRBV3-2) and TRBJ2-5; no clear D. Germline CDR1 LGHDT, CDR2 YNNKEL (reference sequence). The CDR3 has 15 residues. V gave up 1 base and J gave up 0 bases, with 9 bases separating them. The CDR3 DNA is TGTGCCAGCAGCCAAGCGACTCCCTACCAAGAGACCCAGTACTTC. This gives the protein CASSQATPYQETQYF.

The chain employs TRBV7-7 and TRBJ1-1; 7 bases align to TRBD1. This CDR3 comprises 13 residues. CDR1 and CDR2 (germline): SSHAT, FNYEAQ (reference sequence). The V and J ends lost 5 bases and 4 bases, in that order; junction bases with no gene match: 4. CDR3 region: CASSPDRVTEAFF. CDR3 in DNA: TGTGCCAGCAGCCCTGACAGGGTCACTGAAGCTTTCTTT.

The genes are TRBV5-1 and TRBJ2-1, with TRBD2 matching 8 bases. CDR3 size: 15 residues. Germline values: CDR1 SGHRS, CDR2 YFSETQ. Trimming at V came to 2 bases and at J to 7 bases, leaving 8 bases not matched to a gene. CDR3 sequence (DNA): TGCGCCAGCAGCTTAAAACGGGGGGGCCAGAATGAGCAGTTCTTC. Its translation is CASSLKRGGQNEQFF.

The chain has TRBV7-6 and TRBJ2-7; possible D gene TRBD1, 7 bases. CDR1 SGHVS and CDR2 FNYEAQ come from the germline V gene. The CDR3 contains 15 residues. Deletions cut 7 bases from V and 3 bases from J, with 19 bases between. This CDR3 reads CASTAGPRGDYEQYF. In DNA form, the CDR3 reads TGTGCCAGCACCGCCGGGCCCAGGGGGGACTACGAGCAGTACTTC.

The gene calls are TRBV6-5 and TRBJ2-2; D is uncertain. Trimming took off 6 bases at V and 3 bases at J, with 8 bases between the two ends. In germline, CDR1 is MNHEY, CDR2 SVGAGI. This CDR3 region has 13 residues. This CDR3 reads CASSLYYTGELFF. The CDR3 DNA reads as TGTGCCAGCAGCCTATATTACACCGGGGAGCTGTTTTTT.